The 9 T cell receptor beta chains below were found in one sample sequenced in a study of Graves' ophthalmopathy and Graves' hyperthyroidism. Researchers took RNA transcripts and amplified TCR beta CDR3 regions from them. First-round RT-PCR employed HTBI primers, with a second-round multiplex PCR after it. TCRdb re-called the multiplex PCR reads with MiXCR, one entry per CDR3 protein. Of about 480,000 distinct CDR3 sequences listed, about an eighth are singletons. Source material: blood. Every receptor here comes from a woman in her twenties or thirties with Graves' ophthalmopathy.

A note on this clonotype: The germline gene is not matched at one end of the junction; a read error may be the cause. This chain uses TRBV7-9 with TRBJ1-2; TRBD1 matches at 10 bases. This CDR3 is built from 13 residues. Germline V lookup: CDR1 SEHNR, CDR2 FQNEAQ (reference sequence). The CDR3 loop reads CASRPGTGDGYSF. CDR3 DNA sequence: TGTGCCAGCAGACCCGGGACAGGGGACGGCTACAGCTTC.

This clonotype occurred many times. The genes are TRBV5-1 and TRBJ2-7; 9 bases agree with TRBD1. J gave up 0 bases and V 4 bases, and 5 bases lay outside the gene matches. In germline, CDR1 is SGHRS, CDR2 YFSETQ. The CDR3 has 15 residues. CDR3 sequence reads: CASSRTGAISYEQYF. The CDR3 coding sequence is TGCGCCAGCAGCCGGACAGGGGCGATCTCCTACGAGCAGTACTTC.

This clonotype was seen ten or more times. V and J are TRBV24-1 and TRBJ1-1; perhaps TRBD1 as D (6 bases). Trimming left V 6 bases short and J 1 base short, with 8 bases between. The V gene's germline CDR1 is KGHDR and CDR2 SFDVKD. The CDR3 is 13 residues long. CDR3 amino acids: CATSLGGNTEAFF. The CDR3 coding sequence is TGTGCCACCAGTTTAGGGGGGAACACTGAAGCTTTCTTT.

This clonotype was counted ten times or more. This sequence joins TRBV12-3 or TRBV12-4 and TRBJ1-1; no definite D call. The CDR3 totals 14 residues. V was shortened by 5 bases and J by 1 base, with 11 bases between the two germline ends. The CDR3 region is CASSPNTANTEAFF. The CDR3 DNA is TGTGCCAGCAGTCCTAACACAGCGAACACTGAAGCTTTCTTT.

The chain links TRBV11-1 to TRBJ1-5, with 10 bases matching TRBD1. The germline CDR1 and CDR2 sequences are SGHAT and FQDESV (reference sequence). CDR3 size: 16 residues. V shed 3 bases, J shed 7 bases, and the junction held 9 bases outside the gene matches. The CDR3: CASSFRTGGTEQPQHF. CDR3 sequence (DNA): TGTGCCAGCAGCTTCAGGACAGGGGGGACCGAGCAGCCCCAGCATTTT.

As concerns this clonotype: The junction and the germline gene differ at one end; a read error may be behind it. The gene calls are TRBV6-5 and TRBJ1-1, with unresolved D. The CDR3 is made up of 14 amino acids. Germline loops: CDR1 MNHEY, CDR2 SVGAGI. CDR3 region: CASSYGPTNTEACF. For the CDR3, the DNA is TGTGCCAGCAGTTACGGACCTACTAACACTGAAGCTTGCTTT.

Concerning this clonotype: A much larger clone lies one base from this, so it may be a read error. The J gene is TRBJ1-5, the V gene TRBV19, with TRBD1 as a possible D gene (5 bases). There are 15 residues in the CDR3. The V end was cut by 10 bases, the J end by 6 bases, with 22 bases between. Germline V gives CDR1 LNHDA, CDR2 SQIVND (reference sequence). In DNA form, the CDR3 reads TGTGCCATTACAAGGCAGGGCCTTTTTTCTCAGCCCCAGCATTTT. Its protein product is CAITRQGLFSQPQHF.

With regard to this clonotype: The conserved phenylalanine or tryptophan normally closing the CDR3 is absent here, so this likely arose from a read error. V and J are TRBV6-5 and TRBJ1-1; possibly TRBD1 for D (5 bases). Per the germline V gene, CDR1 is MNHEY and CDR2 is SVGAGI. V lost 4 bases, J lost 7 bases, and 10 bases lay in between. This CDR3 region has 12 residues. Here the CDR3 reads CASSSGTVEAFY. CDR3 in DNA: TGTGCCAGCAGTTCCGGGACCGTTGAAGCTTTCTAT.

This clonotype was observed at least ten times. The chain couples TRBV6-1 to TRBJ1-2; TRBD1 matches at 7 bases. Germline CDR1 is MNHNS and CDR2 is SASEGT. The CDR3 consists of 16 residues. The trim removed 6 bases at V and 8 bases at J, leaving 18 bases unmatched. The DNA of the CDR3 is TGTGCCAGCAGCCCGACGGGGGTGAGGGGGCCTAGAGGCTACACCTTC. It is translated as CASSPTGVRGPRGYTF.